A selection of T cell receptor beta chains follows, all from one sample in a study of cytomegalovirus exposure and HLA in healthy donors. Sequencing used immunoSEQ multiplex PCR; TCRdb keeps in-frame clones, though not all of them. The sample includes some 130,000 clones, 84% of them seen just once. Source material: PBMCs. The receptors were gathered from a man aged 45-60 years in good health and CMV-seronegative. Both conserved end residues are part of each CDR3.

V	J	CDR3
TRBV29-1	TRBJ2-3	CSGAGGPDTQYF
TRBV5-8	TRBJ2-1	CASSLRGGSYNEQFF
TRBV5-1	TRBJ1-2	CASSRGEGSYGYTF
TRBV9	TRBJ1-6	CASSSGQGGSPLHF
TRBV20-1	TRBJ2-5	CSASLAETQYF
TRBV6-5	TRBJ2-7	CASSYRGQGEQYF
TRBV7-8	TRBJ1-5	CASSLPDQPQHF
TRBV29-1	TRBJ2-3	CGVMGDREGADTQYF
TRBV5-1	TRBJ1-3	CASSLSSSGNTIYF
TRBV2	TRBJ2-7	CASSAGYEQYF
TRBV7-9	TRBJ1-1	CASSPGTGWTEAFF
TRBV6-5	TRBJ2-5	CASSFGLAGGLETQYF
TRBV18	TRBJ1-1	CASSPLEGASTEAFF
TRBV6-8	TRBJ1-3	CASRSRSGNTIYF
TRBV29-1	TRBJ2-1	CSVRDRDSNEQFF
TRBV6-5	TRBJ1-3	CASRKTGGRNTIYF
TRBV5-1	TRBJ1-4	CASSPRSRELGLFF
TRBV6-6	TRBJ2-1	CASSALAGGYNEQFF
TRBV5-4	TRBJ2-1	CASSLTGGPYNEQFF
TRBV4-2	TRBJ1-2	CASSQDSTDYGYTF
TRBV5-1	TRBJ2-1	CASSLLASGNEQFF
TRBV7-2	TRBJ1-3	CASSGGQGLLSGNTIYF
TRBV6-1	TRBJ2-2	CASSSGGELFF
TRBV18	TRBJ2-3	CASSPLTDTDTQYF
TRBV5-1	TRBJ2-2	CASRDSEYTGELFF
TRBV5-1	TRBJ1-2	CASSPTGGLNYGYTF
TRBV27	TRBJ1-5	CASSFSGGRGNSNQPQHF
TRBV18	TRBJ2-7	CASSPRSQGIYEQYF